This TCR beta chain was observed in a study of shared clonotypes between healthy human individuals. Profiling relied on immunoSEQ multiplex PCR, and the TCRdb table lists in-frame clones only, not all of them. Among 2,500,000 or so clones listed, around 90% were seen once. The CDR3 consists of 15 residues. The V and J ends lost 1 base and 1 base respectively, with 8 bases between them. Germline V gives CDR1 LGHNA, CDR2 YNFKEQ. Sequencing used naive CD4+ T cells sorted from blood. Indicated subset: CD45RA+ positively selected. The J gene is TRBJ1-5, the V gene TRBV4-2; possible D gene TRBD1, 6 bases. This TCR was sampled from a man between 18 and 35 years old in good health. The CDR3 loop is CASSQVDSSNQPQHF. The CDR3 nucleotides read TGTGCCAGCAGCCAAGTGGACAGCAGCAATCAGCCCCAGCATTTT.